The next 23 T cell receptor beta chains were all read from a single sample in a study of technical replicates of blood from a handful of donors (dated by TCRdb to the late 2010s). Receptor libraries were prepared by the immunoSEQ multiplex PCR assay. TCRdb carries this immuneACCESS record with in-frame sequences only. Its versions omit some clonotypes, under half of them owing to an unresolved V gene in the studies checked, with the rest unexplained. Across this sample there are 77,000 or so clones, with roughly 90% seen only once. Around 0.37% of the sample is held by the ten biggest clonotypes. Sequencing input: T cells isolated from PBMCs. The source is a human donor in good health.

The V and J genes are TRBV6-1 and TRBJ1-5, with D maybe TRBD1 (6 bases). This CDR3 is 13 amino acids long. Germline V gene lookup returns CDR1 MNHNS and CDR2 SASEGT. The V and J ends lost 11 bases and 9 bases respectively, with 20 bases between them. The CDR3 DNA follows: TGTGCCGGGTCTAACAGGGCTTCAACGCCCCAGCATTTT. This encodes CAGSNRASTPQHF.

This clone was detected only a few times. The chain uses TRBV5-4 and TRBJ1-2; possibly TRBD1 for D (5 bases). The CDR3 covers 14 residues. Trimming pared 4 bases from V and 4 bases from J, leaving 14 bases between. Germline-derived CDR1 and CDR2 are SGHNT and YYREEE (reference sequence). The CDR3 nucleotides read TGTGCCAGCAGCCCGACAGAGGCCACCTATGGCTACACCTTC. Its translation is CASSPTEATYGYTF.

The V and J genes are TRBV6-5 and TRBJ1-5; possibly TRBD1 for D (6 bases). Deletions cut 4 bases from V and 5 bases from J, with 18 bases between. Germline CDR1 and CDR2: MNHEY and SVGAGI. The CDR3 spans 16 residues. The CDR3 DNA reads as TGTGCCAGCAGTTCCCTAATCAGGGGAATCCATCAGCCCCAGCATTTT. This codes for CASSSLIRGIHQPQHF.

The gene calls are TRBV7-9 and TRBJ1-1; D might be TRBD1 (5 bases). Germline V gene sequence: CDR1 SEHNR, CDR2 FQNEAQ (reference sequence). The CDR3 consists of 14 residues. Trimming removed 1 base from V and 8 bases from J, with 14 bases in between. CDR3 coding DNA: TGTGCCAGCAGCTTAGGGCGGGACCCAAGAGAAGCTTTCTTT. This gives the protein CASSLGRDPREAFF. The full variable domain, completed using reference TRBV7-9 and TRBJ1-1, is DTGVSQNPRHKITKRGQNVTFRCDPISEHNRLYWYRQTLGQGPEFLTYFQNEAQLEKSRLLSDRFSAERPKGSFSTLEIQRTEQGDSAMYLCASSLGRDPREAFFGQGTRLTVV.

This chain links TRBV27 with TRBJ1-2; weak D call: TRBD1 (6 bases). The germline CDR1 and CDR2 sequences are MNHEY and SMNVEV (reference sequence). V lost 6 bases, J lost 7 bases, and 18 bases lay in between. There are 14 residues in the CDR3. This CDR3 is CASSPTDRTGGYTF. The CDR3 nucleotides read TGTGCCAGCAGCCCAACCGACAGGACCGGTGGCTACACCTTC.

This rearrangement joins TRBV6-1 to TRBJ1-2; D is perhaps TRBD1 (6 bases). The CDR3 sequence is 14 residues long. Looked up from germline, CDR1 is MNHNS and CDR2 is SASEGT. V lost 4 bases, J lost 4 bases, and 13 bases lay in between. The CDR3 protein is CASSGENRVYGYTF. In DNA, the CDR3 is TGTGCCAGCAGTGGGGAAAACAGGGTCTATGGCTACACCTTC.

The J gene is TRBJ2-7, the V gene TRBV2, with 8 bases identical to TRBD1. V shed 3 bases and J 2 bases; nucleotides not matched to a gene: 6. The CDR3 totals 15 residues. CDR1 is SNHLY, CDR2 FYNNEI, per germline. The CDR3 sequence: CASSDWSDRAYEQYF. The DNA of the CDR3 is TGTGCCAGCAGTGATTGGTCGGACAGGGCCTACGAGCAGTACTTC.

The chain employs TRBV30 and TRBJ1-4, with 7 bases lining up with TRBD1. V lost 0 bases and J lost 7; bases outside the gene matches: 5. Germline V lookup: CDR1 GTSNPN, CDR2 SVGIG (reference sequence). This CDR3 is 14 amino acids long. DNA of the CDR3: TGTGCCTGGAGTGTCGGAAGGGGGCTTGAAAAACTGTTTTTT. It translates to CAWSVGRGLEKLFF.

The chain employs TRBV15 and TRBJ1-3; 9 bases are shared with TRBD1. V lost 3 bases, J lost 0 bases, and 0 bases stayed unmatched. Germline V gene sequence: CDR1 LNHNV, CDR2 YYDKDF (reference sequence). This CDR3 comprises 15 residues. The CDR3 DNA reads TGTGCCACCAGCAGGGACAGGGGCTCTGGAAACACCATATATTTT. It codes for CATSRDRGSGNTIYF.

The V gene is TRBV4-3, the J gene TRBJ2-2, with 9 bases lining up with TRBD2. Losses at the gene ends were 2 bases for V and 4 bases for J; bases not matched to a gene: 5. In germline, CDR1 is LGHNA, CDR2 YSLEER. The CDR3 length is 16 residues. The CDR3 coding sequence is TGCGCCAGCAGCCAATTCGCGGGAGGGCCCACCGGGGAGCTGTTTTTT. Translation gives CASSQFAGGPTGELFF.

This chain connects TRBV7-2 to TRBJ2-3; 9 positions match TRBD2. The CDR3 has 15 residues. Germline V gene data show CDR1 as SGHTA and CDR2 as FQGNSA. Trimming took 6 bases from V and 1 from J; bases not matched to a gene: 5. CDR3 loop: CASSSVAGGTDTQYF. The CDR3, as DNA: TGTGCCAGCAGTTCCGTAGCGGGAGGCACAGATACGCAGTATTTT.

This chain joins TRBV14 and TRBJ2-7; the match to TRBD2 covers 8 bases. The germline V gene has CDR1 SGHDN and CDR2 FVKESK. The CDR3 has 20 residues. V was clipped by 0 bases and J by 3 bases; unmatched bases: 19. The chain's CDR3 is CASSQDGALQREQPDYEQYF. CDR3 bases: TGTGCCAGCAGCCAAGATGGGGCCCTCCAGCGGGAGCAACCAGACTACGAGCAGTACTTC.

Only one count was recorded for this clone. The CDR3 DNA reads TGTGCCAGCCCATCCCCGGGACAGGGTTACAATGAGCAGTTCTTC. It specifies CASPSPGQGYNEQFF. V is TRBV2 and J is TRBJ2-1, with TRBD1 matching over 9 bases. Trimming removed 8 bases from V and 4 bases from J; junction bases left unmatched: 9. Per the germline V gene, CDR1 is SNHLY and CDR2 is FYNNEI. The CDR3 consists of 15 residues.

The CDR3 DNA reads as TGTGCCAGTGGACTCCTCCCTAATGAAAAACTGTTTTTT. It yields the protein CASGLLPNEKLFF. The chain uses TRBV6-5 and TRBJ1-4; D uncertain. The CDR3 loop spans 13 amino acids. V gave up 9 bases and J gave up 3 bases, with 11 bases separating them. Germline CDR1 MNHEY, CDR2 SVGAGI.

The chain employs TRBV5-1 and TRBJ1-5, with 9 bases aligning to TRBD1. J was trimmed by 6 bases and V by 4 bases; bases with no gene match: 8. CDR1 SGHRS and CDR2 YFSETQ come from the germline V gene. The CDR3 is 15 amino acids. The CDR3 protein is CASSETGGKVQPQHF. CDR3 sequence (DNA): TGCGCCAGCAGCGAGACAGGGGGAAAGGTTCAGCCCCAGCATTTT.

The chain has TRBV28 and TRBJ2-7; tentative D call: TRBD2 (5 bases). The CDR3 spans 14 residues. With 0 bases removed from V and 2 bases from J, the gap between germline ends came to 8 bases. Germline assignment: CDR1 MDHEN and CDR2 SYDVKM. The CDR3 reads CASSLWTGTYEQYF. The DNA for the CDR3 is TGTGCCAGCAGTTTATGGACGGGGACCTACGAGCAGTACTTC.

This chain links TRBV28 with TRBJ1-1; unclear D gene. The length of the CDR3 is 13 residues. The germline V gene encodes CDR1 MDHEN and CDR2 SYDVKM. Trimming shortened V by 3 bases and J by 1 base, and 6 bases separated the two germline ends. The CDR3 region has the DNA TGTGCCAGCAGTTTTTTACAGAACACTGAAGCTTTCTTT. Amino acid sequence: CASSFLQNTEAFF.

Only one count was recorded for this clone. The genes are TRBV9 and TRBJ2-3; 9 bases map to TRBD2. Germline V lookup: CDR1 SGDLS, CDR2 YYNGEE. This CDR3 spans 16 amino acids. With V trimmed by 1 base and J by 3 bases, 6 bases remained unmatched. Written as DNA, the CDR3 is TGTGCCAGCAGCGTATCCCTAGCGGGATCAACAGATACGCAGTATTTT. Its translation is CASSVSLAGSTDTQYF.

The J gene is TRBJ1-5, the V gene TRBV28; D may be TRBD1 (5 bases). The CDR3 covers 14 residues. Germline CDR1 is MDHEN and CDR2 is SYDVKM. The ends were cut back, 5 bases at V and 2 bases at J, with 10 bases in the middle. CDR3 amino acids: CASSPGTGNQPQHF. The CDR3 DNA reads TGTGCCAGCAGTCCAGGGACTGGCAATCAGCCCCAGCATTTT.

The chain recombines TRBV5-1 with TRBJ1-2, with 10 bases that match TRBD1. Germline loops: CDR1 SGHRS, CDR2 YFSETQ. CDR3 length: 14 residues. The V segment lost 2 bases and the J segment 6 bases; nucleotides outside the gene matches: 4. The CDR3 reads CASSLGDRGDGYTF. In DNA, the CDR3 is TGCGCCAGCAGCTTAGGGGACAGGGGAGATGGCTACACCTTC. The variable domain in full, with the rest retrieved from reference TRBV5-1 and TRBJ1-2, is KAGVTQTPRYLIKTRGQQVTLSCSPISGHRSVSWYQQTPGQGLQFLFEYFSETQRNKGNFPGRFSGRQFSNSRSEMNVSTLELGDSALYLCASSLGDRGDGYTFGSGTRLTVV.

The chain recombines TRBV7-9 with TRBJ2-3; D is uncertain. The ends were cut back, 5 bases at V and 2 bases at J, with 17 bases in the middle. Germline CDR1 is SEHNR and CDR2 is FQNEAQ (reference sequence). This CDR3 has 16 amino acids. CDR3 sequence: CASSPITPALTDTQYF. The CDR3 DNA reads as TGTGCCAGCAGCCCGATTACTCCCGCACTCACAGATACGCAGTATTTT.

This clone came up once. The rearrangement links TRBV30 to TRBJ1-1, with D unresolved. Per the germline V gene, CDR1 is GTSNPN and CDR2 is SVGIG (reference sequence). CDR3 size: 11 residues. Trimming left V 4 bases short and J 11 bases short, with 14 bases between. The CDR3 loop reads CAWTMSGEAFF. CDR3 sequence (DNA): TGTGCCTGGACTATGAGCGGGGAGGCTTTCTTT.

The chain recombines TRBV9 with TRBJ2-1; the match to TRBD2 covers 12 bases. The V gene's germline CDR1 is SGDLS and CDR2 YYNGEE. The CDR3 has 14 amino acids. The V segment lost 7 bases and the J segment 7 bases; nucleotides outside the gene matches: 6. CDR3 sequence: CASASSGRGNEQFF. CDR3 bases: TGTGCCAGCGCCTCTAGCGGGAGGGGGAATGAGCAGTTCTTC.